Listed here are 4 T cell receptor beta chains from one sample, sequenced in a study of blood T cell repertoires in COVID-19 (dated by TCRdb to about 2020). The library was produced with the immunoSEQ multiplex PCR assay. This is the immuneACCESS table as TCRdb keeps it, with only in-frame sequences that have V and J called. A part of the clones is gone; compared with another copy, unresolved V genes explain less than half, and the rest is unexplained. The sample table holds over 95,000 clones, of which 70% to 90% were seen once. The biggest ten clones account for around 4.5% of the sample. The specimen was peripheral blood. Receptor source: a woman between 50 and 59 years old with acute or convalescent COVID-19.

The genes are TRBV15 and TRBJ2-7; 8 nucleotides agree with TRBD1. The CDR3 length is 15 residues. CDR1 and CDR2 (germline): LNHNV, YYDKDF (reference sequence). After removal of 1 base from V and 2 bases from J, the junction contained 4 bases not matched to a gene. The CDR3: CATSRGDRTTYEQYF. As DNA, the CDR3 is TGTGCCACCAGCAGAGGGGACAGGACGACCTACGAGCAGTACTTC.

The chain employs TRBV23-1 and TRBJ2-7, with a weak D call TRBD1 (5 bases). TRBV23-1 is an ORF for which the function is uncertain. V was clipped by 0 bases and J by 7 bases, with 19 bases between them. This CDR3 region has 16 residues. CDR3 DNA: TGCGCCAGCAGTCAATCGGCCGTGAACAGGCCTAGGGAGCAGTACTTC. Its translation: CASSQSAVNRPREQYF.

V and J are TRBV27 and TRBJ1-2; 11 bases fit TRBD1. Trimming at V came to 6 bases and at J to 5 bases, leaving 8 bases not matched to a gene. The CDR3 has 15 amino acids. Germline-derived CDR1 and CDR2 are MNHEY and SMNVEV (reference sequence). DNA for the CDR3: TGTGCCAGCAGCTCCACCGGGACAGGGGGTTATGGCTACACCTTC. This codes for CASSSTGTGGYGYTF.

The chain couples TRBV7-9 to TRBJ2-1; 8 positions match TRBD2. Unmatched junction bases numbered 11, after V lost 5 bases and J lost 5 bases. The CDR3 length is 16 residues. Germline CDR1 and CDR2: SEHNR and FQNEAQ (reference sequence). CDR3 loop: CASSARLAGNNNEQFF. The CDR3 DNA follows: TGTGCCAGCAGCGCCCGTTTAGCGGGGAATAACAATGAGCAGTTCTTC.